The 13 T cell receptor beta chains below come from one sample, sequenced in a study of blood T cell repertoires in COVID-19. Method: immunoSEQ multiplex PCR; TCRdb's copy keeps in-frame clones and lacks some. The table shows about 15,000 clones, with around 77% occurring only once. The material sequenced was peripheral blood. Receptors were obtained from a human donor in a cohort sampled during active COVID-19.

The chain couples TRBV18 to TRBJ2-5, with 7 bases lining up with TRBD1. Trimming took 2 bases from V and 5 from J; bases not matched to a gene: 8. Looked up from germline, CDR1 is KGHSH and CDR2 is LQKENI. This CDR3 contains 15 residues. The CDR3 DNA is TGTGCCAGCTCACCAGAACAGGGGTTGGAGGAGACCCAGTACTTC. Translation gives CASSPEQGLEETQYF.

V gene TRBV4-1 combines with J gene TRBJ1-1; TRBD1 is a possible D gene (5 bases). CDR1 and CDR2 (germline): MGHRA, YSYEKL. Trimming pared 1 base from V and 3 bases from J, leaving 6 bases between. This CDR3 has 13 amino acids. Here the CDR3 DNA reads TGCGCCAGCAGCCAAGTAGGGGACACTGAAGCTTTCTTT. It yields the protein CASSQVGDTEAFF.

The chain joins TRBV6-5 to TRBJ2-3; possible D gene TRBD2, 8 bases. Germline loops: CDR1 MNHEY, CDR2 SVGAGI. V was shortened by 7 bases and J by 7 bases, with 21 bases between the two germline ends. The CDR3 length is 15 residues. The DNA for the CDR3 is TGTGCCAGCACCCAAGGGGGCGGGGGGAGTAATACGCAGTATTTT. This gives the protein CASTQGGGGSNTQYF.

V and J are TRBV3-1 (or the pseudogene TRBV3-2) and TRBJ2-2, with TRBD2 matching over 7 bases. CDR1 is LGHDT and CDR2 is YNNKEL in the germline V gene (reference sequence). V lost 6 bases, J lost 1 base, and 11 bases stayed unmatched. This CDR3 has 17 residues. CDR3 DNA sequence: TGTGCCAGCAGGTCCCGGAGGGAGCGGGGGAACACCGGGGAGCTGTTTTTT. Translating gives CASRSRRERGNTGELFF.

The table lists this clone with a few counts. The chain couples TRBV7-7 to TRBJ2-7; perhaps TRBD2 as D (6 bases). V lost 0 bases to trimming and J lost 12 bases, with 21 bases between them. The CDR3 runs to 15 residues. From germline, CDR1 is SSHAT and CDR2 FNYEAQ (reference sequence). In DNA, the CDR3 is TGTGCCAGCAGCTTAGCGCCGGACTACCTTAAAGGCCGGTACTTC. As protein: CASSLAPDYLKGRYF.

This clone was observed a handful of times. The V call is TRBV6-5, the J call TRBJ2-3; 9 bases are shared with TRBD1. The CDR3 covers 14 residues. Germline-derived CDR1 and CDR2 are MNHEY and SVGAGI. V lost 4 bases, J lost 6 bases, and 5 bases stayed unmatched. The CDR3 region is CASSFGQGSDTQYF. In DNA form, the CDR3 reads TGTGCCAGCAGTTTCGGACAGGGGTCGGATACGCAGTATTTT.

The chain couples TRBV11-3 to TRBJ2-2, with D perhaps TRBD2 (5 bases). The CDR3 contains 17 residues. Trimming left V 5 bases short and J 3 bases short, with 19 bases between. Germline V gives CDR1 SGHNT, CDR2 YENEEA. Here the CDR3 DNA reads TGTGCCAGCAGCCCTTTCGGGGATAGTGGCGACACCGGGGAGCTGTTTTTT. Encoded protein: CASSPFGDSGDTGELFF.

The gene calls are TRBV7-2 and TRBJ2-7; D call uncertain. Between the trimmed V and J ends, which lost 5 bases and 7 bases, there was a span of 12 bases. Per the germline V gene, CDR1 is SGHTA and CDR2 is FQGNSA. The CDR3 length is 12 residues. CDR3 protein: CASSRPRWEQYF. The CDR3 DNA reads as TGTGCCAGCAGCCGCCCCCGGTGGGAGCAGTACTTC. Full variable domain (remainder filled in from reference TRBV7-2 and TRBJ2-7): GAGVSQSPSNKVTEKGKDVELRCDPISGHTALYWYRQSLGQGLEFLIYFQGNSAPDKSGLPSDRFSAERTGGSVSTLTIQRTQQEDSAVYLCASSRPRWEQYFGPGTRLTVT.

The V gene is TRBV7-9, the J gene TRBJ2-7; 8 bases are a match to TRBD1. With V trimmed by 7 bases and J by 3 bases, 11 bases remained unmatched. Per the germline V gene, CDR1 is SEHNR and CDR2 is FQNEAQ (reference sequence). The CDR3 contains 15 residues. CDR3 in amino acids: CASTPGQGFHYEQYF. In DNA form, the CDR3 reads TGTGCCAGCACCCCCGGACAGGGATTTCACTACGAGCAGTACTTC.

J is TRBJ2-5 and V is TRBV7-7, with 10 bases that match TRBD1. This CDR3 has 15 amino acids. Germline V gene data show CDR1 as SSHAT and CDR2 as FNYEAQ (reference sequence). V lost 1 base and J lost 7; bases outside the gene matches: 6. The CDR3 spells CASSLGTGGSRTQYF. CDR3 nucleotide sequence: TGTGCCAGCAGCTTAGGGACAGGGGGGTCTAGGACCCAGTACTTC.

This sequence joins TRBV2 and TRBJ1-2; 11 bases align to TRBD1. The V segment lost 10 bases and the J segment 4 bases; nucleotides outside the gene matches: 5. Germline V lookup: CDR1 SNHLY, CDR2 FYNNEI. This CDR3 region has 13 residues. As DNA, the CDR3 is TGTGCCAACATGGGACAGGGGGTCTATGGCTACACCTTC. Encoded protein: CANMGQGVYGYTF.

This chain uses TRBV5-6 with TRBJ1-3; 8 bases agree with TRBD1. CDR1 and CDR2 from the germline V gene are SGHDT and YYEEEE. Losses at the gene ends were 1 base for V and 0 bases for J; bases not matched to a gene: 3. There are 16 residues in the CDR3. CDR3 loop: CASSLYQGASGNTIYF. CDR3 coding DNA: TGTGCCAGCAGCTTGTATCAGGGGGCCTCTGGAAACACCATATATTTT.

This chain links TRBV18 with TRBJ2-7, with TRBD1 matching 12 bases. CDR3 length: 16 amino acids. V was clipped by 2 bases and J by 6 bases; unmatched bases: 8. Germline CDR1 is KGHSH and CDR2 is LQKENI. CDR3 loop: CASSPKGQGAQSEQYF. The CDR3, as DNA: TGTGCCAGCTCACCAAAGGGACAGGGGGCGCAAAGCGAGCAGTACTTC.